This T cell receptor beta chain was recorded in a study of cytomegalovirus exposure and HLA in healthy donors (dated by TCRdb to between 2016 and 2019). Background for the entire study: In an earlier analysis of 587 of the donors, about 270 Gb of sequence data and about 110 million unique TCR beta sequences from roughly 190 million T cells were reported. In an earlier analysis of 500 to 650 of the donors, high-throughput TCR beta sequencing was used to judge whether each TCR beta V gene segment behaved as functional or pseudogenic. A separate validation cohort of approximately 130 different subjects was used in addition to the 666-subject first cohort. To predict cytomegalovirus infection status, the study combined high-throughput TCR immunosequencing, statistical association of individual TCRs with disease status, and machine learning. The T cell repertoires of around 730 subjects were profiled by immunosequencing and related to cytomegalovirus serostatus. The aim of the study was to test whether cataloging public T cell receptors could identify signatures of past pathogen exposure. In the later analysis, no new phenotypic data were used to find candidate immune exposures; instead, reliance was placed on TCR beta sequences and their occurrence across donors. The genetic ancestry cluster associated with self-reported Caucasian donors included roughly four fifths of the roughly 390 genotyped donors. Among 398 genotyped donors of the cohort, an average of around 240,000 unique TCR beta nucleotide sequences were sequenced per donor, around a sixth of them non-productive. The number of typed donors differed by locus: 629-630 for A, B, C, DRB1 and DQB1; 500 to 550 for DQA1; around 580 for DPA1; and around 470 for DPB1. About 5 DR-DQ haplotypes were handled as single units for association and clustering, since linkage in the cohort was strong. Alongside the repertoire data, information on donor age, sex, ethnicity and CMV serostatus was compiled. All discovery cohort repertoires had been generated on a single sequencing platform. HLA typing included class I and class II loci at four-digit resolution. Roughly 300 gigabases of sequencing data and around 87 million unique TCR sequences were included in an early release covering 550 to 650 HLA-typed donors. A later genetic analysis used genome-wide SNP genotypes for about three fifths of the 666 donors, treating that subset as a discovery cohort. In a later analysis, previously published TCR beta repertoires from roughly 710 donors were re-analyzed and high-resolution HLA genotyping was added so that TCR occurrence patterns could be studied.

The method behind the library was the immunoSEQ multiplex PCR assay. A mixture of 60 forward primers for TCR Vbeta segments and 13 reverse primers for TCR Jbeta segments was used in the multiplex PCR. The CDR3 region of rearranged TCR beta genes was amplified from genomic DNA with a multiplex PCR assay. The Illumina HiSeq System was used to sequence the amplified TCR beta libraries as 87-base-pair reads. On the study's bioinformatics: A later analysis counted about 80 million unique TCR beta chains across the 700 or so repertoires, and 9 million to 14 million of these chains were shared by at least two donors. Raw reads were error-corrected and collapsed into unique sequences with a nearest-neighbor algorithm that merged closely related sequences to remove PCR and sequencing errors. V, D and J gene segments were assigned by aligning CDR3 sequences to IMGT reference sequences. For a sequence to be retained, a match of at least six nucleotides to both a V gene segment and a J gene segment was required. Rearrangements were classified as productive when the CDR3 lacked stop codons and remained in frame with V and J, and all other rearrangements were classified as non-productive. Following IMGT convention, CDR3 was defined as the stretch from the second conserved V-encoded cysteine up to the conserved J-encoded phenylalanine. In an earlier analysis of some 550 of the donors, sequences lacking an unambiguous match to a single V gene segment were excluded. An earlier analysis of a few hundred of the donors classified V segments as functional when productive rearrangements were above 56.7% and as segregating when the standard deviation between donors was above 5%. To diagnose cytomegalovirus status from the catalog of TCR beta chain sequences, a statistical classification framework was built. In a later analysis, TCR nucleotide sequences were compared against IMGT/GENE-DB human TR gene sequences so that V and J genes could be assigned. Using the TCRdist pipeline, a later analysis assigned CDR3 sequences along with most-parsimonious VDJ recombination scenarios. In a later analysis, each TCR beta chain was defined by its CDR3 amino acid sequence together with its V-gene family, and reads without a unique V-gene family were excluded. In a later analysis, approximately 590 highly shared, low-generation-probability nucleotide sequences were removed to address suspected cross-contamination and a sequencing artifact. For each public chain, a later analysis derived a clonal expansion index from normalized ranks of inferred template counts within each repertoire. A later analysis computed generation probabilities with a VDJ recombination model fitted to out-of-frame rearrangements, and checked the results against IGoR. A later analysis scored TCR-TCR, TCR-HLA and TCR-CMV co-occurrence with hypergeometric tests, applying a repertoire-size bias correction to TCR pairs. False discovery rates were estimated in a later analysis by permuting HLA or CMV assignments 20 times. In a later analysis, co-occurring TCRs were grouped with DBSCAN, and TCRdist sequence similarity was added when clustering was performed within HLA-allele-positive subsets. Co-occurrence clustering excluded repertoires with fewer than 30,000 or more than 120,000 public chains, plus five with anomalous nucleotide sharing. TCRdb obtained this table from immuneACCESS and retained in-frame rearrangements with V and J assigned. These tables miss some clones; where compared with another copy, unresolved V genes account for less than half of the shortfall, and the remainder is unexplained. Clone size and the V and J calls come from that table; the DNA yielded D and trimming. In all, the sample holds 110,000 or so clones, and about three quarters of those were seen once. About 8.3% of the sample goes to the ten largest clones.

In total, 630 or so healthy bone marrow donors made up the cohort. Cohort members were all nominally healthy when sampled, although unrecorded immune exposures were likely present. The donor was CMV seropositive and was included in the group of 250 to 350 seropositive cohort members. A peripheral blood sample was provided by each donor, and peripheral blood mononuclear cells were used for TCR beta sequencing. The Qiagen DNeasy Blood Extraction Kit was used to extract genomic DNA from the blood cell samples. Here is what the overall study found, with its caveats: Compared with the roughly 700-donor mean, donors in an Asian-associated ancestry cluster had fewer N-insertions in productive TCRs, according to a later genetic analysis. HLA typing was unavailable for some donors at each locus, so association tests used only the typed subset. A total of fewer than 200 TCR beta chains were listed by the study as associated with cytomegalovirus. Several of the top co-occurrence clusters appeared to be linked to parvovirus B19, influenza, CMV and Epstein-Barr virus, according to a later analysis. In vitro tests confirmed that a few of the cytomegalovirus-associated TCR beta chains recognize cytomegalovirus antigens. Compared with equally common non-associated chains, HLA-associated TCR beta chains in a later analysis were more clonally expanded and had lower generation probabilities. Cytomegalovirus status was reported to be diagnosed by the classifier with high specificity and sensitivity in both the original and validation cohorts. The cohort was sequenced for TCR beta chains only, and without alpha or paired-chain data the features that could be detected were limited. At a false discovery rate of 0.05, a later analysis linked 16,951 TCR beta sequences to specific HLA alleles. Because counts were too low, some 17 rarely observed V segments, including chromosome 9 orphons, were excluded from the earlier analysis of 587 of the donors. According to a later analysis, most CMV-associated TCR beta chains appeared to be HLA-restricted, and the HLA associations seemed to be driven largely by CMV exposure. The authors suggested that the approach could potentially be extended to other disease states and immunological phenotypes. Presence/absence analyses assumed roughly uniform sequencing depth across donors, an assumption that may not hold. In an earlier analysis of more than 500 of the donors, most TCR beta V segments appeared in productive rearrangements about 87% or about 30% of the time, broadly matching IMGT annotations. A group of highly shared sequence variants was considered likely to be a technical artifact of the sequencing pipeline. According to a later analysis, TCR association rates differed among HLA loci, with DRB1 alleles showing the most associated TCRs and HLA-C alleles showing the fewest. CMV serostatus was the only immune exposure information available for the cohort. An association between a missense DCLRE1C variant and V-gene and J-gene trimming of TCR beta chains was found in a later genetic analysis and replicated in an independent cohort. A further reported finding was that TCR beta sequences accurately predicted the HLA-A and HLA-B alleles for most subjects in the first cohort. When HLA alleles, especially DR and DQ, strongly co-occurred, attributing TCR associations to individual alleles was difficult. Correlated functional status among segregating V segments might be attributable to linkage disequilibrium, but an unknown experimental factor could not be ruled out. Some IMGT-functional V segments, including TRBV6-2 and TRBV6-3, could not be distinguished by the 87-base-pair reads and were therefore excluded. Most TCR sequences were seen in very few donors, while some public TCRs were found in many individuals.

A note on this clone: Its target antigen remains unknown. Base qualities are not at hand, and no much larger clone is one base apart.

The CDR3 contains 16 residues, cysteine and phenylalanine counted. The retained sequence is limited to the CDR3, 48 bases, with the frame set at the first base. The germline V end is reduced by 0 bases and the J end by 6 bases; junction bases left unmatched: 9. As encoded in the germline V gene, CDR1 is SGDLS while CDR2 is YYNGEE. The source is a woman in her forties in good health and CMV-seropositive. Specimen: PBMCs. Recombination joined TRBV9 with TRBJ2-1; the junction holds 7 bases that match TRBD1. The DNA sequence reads TGTGCCAGCAGCGTAGTCACAGGGGTGGCGTTCAATGAGCAGTTCTTC. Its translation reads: CASSVVTGVAFNEQFF.